Below, 14 T cell receptor beta chains from the same sample are listed, as sequenced in a study of blood T cell repertoires in COVID-19. Profiled with immunoSEQ multiplex PCR; TCRdb holds only in-frame clones, not every one. The sample records hundreds of thousands of clones, more than 70% being singletons. Input material: PBMCs or T cells enriched from blood (not recorded which). The receptors come from a woman aged 40 to 50 with acute COVID-19.

This chain joins TRBV2 and TRBJ1-4, with a tentative D call TRBD1 (6 bases). In germline, CDR1 is SNHLY, CDR2 FYNNEI. V was pared by 6 bases and J by 3 bases, with 14 bases between. The CDR3 runs 15 residues. The CDR3 DNA reads as TGTGCCAGCAGGGGAACAGGGTCGGCTAATGAAAAACTGTTTTTT. Its protein is CASRGTGSANEKLFF.

The rearrangement uses TRBV6-5 and TRBJ1-1; D might be TRBD1 (5 bases). The CDR3 contains 12 residues. The germline V gene has CDR1 MNHEY and CDR2 SVGAGI. V dropped 5 bases and J dropped 13 bases, with 17 bases sitting between them. CDR3: CASSPVGGGGFF. The CDR3, as DNA: TGTGCCAGCAGTCCCGTGGGGGGTGGTGGTTTCTTT.

This clone was counted once. The rearrangement joins TRBV12-3 or TRBV12-4 to TRBJ1-5; D may be TRBD1 (5 bases). V was clipped by 8 bases and J by 5 bases, with 7 bases between them. The CDR3 totals 11 residues. CDR3: CASGRDQPQHF. CDR3 sequence (DNA): TGTGCCAGCGGCAGGGATCAGCCCCAGCATTTT.

This chain connects TRBV6-5 to TRBJ1-1, with TRBD1 identical over 9 bases. This CDR3 comprises 14 residues. Germline lookup yields CDR1 MNHEY and CDR2 SVGAGI. V shed 0 bases and J 11 bases; nucleotides not matched to a gene: 7. The CDR3 protein is CASSYSSYRGHAFF. The CDR3 DNA follows: TGTGCCAGCAGTTACTCCTCGTACAGGGGGCACGCTTTCTTT.

This chain uses TRBV19 with TRBJ1-1; D uncertain. Deletions cut 5 bases from V and 6 bases from J, with 22 bases between. The germline V gene encodes CDR1 LNHDA and CDR2 SQIVND (reference sequence). The CDR3 is 16 residues long. The DNA of the CDR3 is TGTGCCAGTAGTCTCTCCGGGTTGGGAGGTAACCCTGAAGCTTTCTTT. Its protein product is CASSLSGLGGNPEAFF.

This clone occurred once. The chain carries TRBV9 and TRBJ2-4; unclear D gene. The CDR3 has 15 amino acids. The V end was cut by 0 bases, the J end by 3 bases, with 10 bases between. The germline V gene has CDR1 SGDLS and CDR2 YYNGEE. The CDR3 loop is CASSVGGARKNIQYF. CDR3 bases: TGTGCCAGCAGCGTAGGAGGTGCCCGCAAAAACATTCAGTACTTC.

This clone has just a few counts. The gene calls are TRBV4-2 and TRBJ1-1; D perhaps matches TRBD1 (6 bases). Germline CDR1 reads LGHNA; CDR2 reads YNFKEQ. This CDR3 spans 14 amino acids. The V gene lost 8 bases and the J gene lost 0 bases, with 13 bases spanning the gap. The CDR3 sequence: CASSTGGLNTEAFF. CDR3 in DNA: TGTGCCAGCTCGACAGGAGGATTGAACACTGAAGCTTTCTTT.

The gene calls are TRBV2 and TRBJ1-1, with a tentative D call TRBD1 (5 bases). The germline V gene has CDR1 SNHLY and CDR2 FYNNEI. V was clipped by 6 bases and J by 3 bases, with 11 bases between them. CDR3 size: 13 residues. DNA for the CDR3: TGTGCCAGCAGGTTCAGGGAGGACACTGAAGCTTTCTTT. Translating it yields CASRFREDTEAFF. Drawing the rest from reference TRBV2 and TRBJ1-1, the complete variable domain is EPEVTQTPSHQVTQMGQEVILRCVPISNHLYFYWYRQILGQKVEFLVSFYNNEISEKSEIFDDQFSVERPDGSNFTLKIRSTKLEDSAMYFCASRFREDTEAFFGQGTRLTVV.

This clone appeared once. This chain connects TRBV18 to TRBJ2-2; the match to TRBD1 covers 10 bases. The J segment lost 4 bases and the V segment lost 3 bases, leaving 2 bases of the junction unmatched. Per the germline V gene, CDR1 is KGHSH and CDR2 is LQKENI. The CDR3 sequence is 15 residues long. CDR3 bases: TGTGCCAGCTCACCCGGGACAGGGGTCACCGGGGAGCTGTTTTTT. Residues: CASSPGTGVTGELFF.

This clone showed up just once. The chain uses TRBV19 and TRBJ2-3; the match to TRBD1 covers 11 bases. The CDR3 totals 17 residues. In germline, CDR1 is LNHDA, CDR2 SQIVND (reference sequence). V lost 5 bases to trimming and J lost 2 bases; unmatched junction nucleotides: 9. CDR3 residues: CASSRTGGAPPTDTQYF. The DNA for the CDR3 is TGTGCCAGTAGTCGGACAGGGGGCGCCCCCCCCACAGATACGCAGTATTTT.

In nucleotides, the CDR3 is TGTGCCAGCAGTCTCCGGACAACAGGTAGTCAGCCCCAGCATTTT. It translates to CASSLRTTGSQPQHF. The chain uses TRBV2 and TRBJ1-5; perhaps TRBD1 as D (5 bases). The germline V gene has CDR1 SNHLY and CDR2 FYNNEI. There are 15 residues in the CDR3. The V end was cut by 5 bases, the J end by 6 bases, with 17 bases between.

The genes are TRBV19 and TRBJ1-4; 7 positions match TRBD1. The CDR3 totals 14 residues. The junction had 6 bases not matched to a gene; V was cut back by 6 bases and J by 5 bases. From germline, CDR1 is LNHDA and CDR2 SQIVND (reference sequence). The CDR3 region is CASRPGQKNEKLFF. The CDR3 DNA sequence: TGTGCCAGTAGGCCGGGACAGAAGAATGAAAAACTGTTTTTT.

The V gene is TRBV2, the J gene TRBJ2-5; D might be TRBD2 (6 bases). Trimming cost V 3 bases and J 1 base, with 12 bases left between them. CDR1 is SNHLY, CDR2 FYNNEI, per germline. The CDR3 is 15 amino acids. CDR3 nucleotides: TGTGCCAGCAGTGACCAAGCGGGTATCCAAGAGACCCAGTACTTC. It translates to CASSDQAGIQETQYF.

The chain recombines TRBV7-9 with TRBJ2-7; 13 bases fit TRBD2. This CDR3 has 14 residues. J lost 6 bases, V lost 5 bases, and 4 bases had no gene match. Germline CDR1 reads SEHNR; CDR2 reads FQNEAQ (reference sequence). The CDR3 here is CASSPGLAGAEQYF. The CDR3 coding sequence is TGTGCCAGCAGCCCCGGACTAGCGGGGGCCGAGCAGTACTTC.